The TCR beta chain described here comes from a study of cytomegalovirus exposure and HLA in healthy donors. Study outcomes and limitations: Judged likely to be a sequencing artifact was a cluster of highly shared sequence variants. Later on, an analysis showed TCR association rates differing by HLA locus, with DRB1 the most and HLA-C the fewest.

Notes on this clone: The antigen is not known.

Both 60 Vbeta primers and 13 Jbeta primers went into the PCR. Method: immunoSEQ multiplex PCR; TCRdb's copy keeps in-frame clones and lacks some. The sample has 130,000 to 150,000 clones; almost 85% are singletons. The sequenced sample was PBMCs. The TCR comes from a woman aged 55-69 years in good health and CMV-seropositive.

CDR3 amino acids: CASSLDGTAEAFF. For the CDR3, the DNA is TGTGCCAGCAGCTTAGACGGGACAGCCGAAGCTTTCTTT. This rearrangement joins TRBV7-3 to TRBJ1-1, with 7 bases matching TRBD1. This CDR3 contains 13 residues. V trimming: 2 bases; J trimming: 8 bases; junction bases outside the gene matches: 5. Germline loops: CDR1 SGHTA, CDR2 FQGTGA. The whole variable domain, filled in from reference TRBV7-3 and TRBJ1-1, reads GAGVSQTPSNKVTEKGKYVELRCDPISGHTALYWYRQSLGQGPEFLIYFQGTGAADDSGLPNDRFFAVRPEGSVSTLKIQRTERGDSAVYLCASSLDGTAEAFFGQGTRLTVV.